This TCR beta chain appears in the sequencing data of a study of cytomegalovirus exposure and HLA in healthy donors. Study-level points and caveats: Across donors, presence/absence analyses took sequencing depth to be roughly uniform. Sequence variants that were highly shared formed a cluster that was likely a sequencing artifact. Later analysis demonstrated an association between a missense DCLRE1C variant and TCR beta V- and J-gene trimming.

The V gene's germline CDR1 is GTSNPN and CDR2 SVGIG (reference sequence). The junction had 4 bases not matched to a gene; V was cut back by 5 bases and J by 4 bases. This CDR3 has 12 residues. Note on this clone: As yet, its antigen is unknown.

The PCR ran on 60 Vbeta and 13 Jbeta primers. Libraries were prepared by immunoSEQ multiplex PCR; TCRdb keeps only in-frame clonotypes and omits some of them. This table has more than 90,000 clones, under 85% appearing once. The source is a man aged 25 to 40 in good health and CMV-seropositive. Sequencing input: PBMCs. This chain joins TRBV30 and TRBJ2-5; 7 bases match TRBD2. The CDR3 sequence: CAWGTIRETQYF. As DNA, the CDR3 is TGTGCCTGGGGGACTATCAGAGAGACCCAGTACTTC.